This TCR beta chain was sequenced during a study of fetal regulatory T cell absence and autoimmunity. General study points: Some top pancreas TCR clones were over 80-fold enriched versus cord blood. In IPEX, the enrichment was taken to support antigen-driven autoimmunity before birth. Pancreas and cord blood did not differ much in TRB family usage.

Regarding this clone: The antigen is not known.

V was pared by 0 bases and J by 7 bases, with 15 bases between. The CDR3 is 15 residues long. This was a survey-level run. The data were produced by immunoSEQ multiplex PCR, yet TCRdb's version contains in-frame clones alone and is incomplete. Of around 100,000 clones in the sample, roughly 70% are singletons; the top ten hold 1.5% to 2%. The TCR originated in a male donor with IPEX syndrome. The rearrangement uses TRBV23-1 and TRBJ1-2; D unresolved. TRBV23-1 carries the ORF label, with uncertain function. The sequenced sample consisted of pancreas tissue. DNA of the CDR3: TGCGCCAGCAGTCAATCGGCAGGAAGGCGAATTGGCTACACCTTC. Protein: CASSQSAGRRIGYTF.